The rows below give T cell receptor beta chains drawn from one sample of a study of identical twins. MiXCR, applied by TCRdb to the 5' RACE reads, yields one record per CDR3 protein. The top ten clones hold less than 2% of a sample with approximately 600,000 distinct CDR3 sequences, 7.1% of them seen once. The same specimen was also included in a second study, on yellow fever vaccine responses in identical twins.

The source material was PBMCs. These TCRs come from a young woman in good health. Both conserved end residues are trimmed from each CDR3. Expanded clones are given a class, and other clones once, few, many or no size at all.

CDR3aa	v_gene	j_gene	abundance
ASEQGNTEAF	TRBV2	TRBJ1-1	many
AISDQGLNTGELF	TRBV10-3	TRBJ2-2	many
ASSSGLAGGYEQY	TRBV7-9	TRBJ2-7	many
ASSSGTGGGPYNEQF	TRBV12-3/TRBV12-4	TRBJ2-1	NA
SVEDWSLLGLQAF	TRBV29-1	TRBJ1-1	once
SASSTGLGQETQY	TRBV20-1	TRBJ2-5	few
ASSPERLAGTGELF	TRBV28	TRBJ2-2	many
ASSFRSGAGLNIQY	TRBV5-6	TRBJ2-4	few
ASSLQGQPQH	TRBV7-9	TRBJ1-5	many
SVEWTSGNEQY	TRBV29-1	TRBJ2-7	many
SVDSQTSGSYNEQF	TRBV29-1	TRBJ2-1	few
ASSYALVSYSNQPQH	TRBV6-2/TRBV6-3	TRBJ1-5	many
ASSYSTAVGGEQY	TRBV6-5	TRBJ2-7	few
ASSLASADNEQF	TRBV5-1	TRBJ2-1	NA
SADRQGIYNEQF	TRBV20-1	TRBJ2-1	many
ASSQDQGGPYGYT	TRBV4-2	TRBJ1-2	few
ASSFRDSNSPLH	TRBV5-1	TRBJ1-6	NA
ASRPQGLDTDTQY	TRBV7-6	TRBJ2-3	many
ASTRQENTEAF	TRBV12-3/TRBV12-4	TRBJ1-1	many
SAPPGETEAF	TRBV20-1	TRBJ1-1	few
ASSLDRGTSRNTGELF	TRBV5-1	TRBJ2-2	NA
SVASLHSYEQY	TRBV29-1	TRBJ2-7	NA
ASSSGQYQPQH	TRBV7-6	TRBJ1-5	few